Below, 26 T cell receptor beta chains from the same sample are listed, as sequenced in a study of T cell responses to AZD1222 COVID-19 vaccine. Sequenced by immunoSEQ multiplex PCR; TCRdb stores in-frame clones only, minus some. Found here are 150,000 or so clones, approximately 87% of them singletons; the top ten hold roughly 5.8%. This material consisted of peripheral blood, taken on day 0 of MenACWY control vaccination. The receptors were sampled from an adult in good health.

CDR3 in DNA: TGCAGCGTTGAAACCAGGTCGAACACAGATACGCAGTATTTT. Encoded protein: CSVETRSNTDTQYF. This chain uses TRBV29-1 with TRBJ2-3; no clear D gene. CDR1 is SQVTM and CDR2 is ANQGSEA in the germline V gene. Trimming removed 2 bases at V and 2 bases at J, with 11 bases between. The length of the CDR3 is 14 residues.

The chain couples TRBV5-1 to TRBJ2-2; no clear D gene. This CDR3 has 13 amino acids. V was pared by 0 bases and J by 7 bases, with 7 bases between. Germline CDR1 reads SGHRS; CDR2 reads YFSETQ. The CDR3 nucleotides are TGCGCCAGCAGCTTGGGGGTTAGCGGGGAGCTGTTTTTT. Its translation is CASSLGVSGELFF.

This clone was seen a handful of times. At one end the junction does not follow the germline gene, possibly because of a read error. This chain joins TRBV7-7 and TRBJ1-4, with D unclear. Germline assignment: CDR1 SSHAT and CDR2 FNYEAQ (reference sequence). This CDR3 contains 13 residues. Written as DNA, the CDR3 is TGTGCTAGCAGCTTAGATCGAGATGAAAAACTGTTTTTT. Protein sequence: CASSLDRDEKLFF.

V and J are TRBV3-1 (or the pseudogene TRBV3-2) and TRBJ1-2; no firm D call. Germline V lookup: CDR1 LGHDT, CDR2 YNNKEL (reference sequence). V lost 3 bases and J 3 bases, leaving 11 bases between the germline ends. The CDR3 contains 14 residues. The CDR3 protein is CASSQDPQYYGYTF. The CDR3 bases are TGTGCCAGCAGCCAGGATCCCCAGTACTATGGCTACACCTTC.

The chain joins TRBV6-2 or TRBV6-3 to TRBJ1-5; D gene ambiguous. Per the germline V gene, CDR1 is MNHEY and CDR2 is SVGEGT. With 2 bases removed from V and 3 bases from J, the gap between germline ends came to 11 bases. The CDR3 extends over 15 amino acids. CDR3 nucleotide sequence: TGTGCCAGCAGTTACACCCTCGGGTTCAATCAGCCCCAGCATTTT. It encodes CASSYTLGFNQPQHF.

The chain's CDR3 is CASSPREGGYTF. The CDR3 DNA follows: TGTGCCAGCAGCCCCCGGGAAGGAGGCTACACCTTC. This chain links TRBV6-2 or TRBV6-3 with TRBJ1-2; D is unclear. Germline V gene sequence: CDR1 MNHEY, CDR2 SVGEGT. The CDR3 loop spans 12 amino acids. The V and J ends lost 6 bases and 8 bases respectively, with 13 bases between them.

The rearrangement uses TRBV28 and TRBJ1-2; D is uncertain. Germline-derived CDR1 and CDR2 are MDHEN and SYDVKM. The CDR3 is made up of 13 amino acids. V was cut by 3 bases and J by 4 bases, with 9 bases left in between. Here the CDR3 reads CASSLEQSYGYTF. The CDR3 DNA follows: TGTGCCAGCAGTTTGGAACAGAGCTATGGCTACACCTTC.

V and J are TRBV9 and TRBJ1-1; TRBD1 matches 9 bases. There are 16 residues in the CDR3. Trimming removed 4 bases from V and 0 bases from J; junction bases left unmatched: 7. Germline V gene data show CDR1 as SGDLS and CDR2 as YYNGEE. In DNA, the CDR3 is TGTGCCAGCAGCATCGGACAGGGGACTATGAACACTGAAGCTTTCTTT. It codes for CASSIGQGTMNTEAFF.

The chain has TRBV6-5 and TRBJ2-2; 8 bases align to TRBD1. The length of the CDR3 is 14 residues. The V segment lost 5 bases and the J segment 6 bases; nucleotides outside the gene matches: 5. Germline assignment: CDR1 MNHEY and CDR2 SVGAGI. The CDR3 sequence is CASSPDRGAGELFF. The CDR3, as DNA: TGTGCCAGCAGTCCAGACAGGGGCGCCGGGGAGCTGTTTTTT.

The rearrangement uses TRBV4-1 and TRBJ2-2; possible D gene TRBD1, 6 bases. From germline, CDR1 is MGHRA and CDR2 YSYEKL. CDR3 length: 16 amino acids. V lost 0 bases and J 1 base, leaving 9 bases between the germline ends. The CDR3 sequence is CASSQDRGGNTGELFF. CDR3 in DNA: TGCGCCAGCAGCCAAGATCGAGGGGGGAACACCGGGGAGCTGTTTTTT.

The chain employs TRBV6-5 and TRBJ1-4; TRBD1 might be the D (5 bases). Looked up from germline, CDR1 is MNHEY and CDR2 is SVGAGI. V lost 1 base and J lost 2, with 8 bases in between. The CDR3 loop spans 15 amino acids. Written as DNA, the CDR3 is TGTGCCAGCAGTTACTGGCGGGGCACTAATGAAAAACTGTTTTTT. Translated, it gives CASSYWRGTNEKLFF.

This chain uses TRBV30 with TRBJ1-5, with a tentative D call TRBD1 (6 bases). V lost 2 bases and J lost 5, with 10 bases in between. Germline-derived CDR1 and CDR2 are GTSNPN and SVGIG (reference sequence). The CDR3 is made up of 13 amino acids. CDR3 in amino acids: CAWSLRGDQPQHF. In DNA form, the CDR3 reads TGTGCCTGGAGTCTAAGGGGGGATCAGCCCCAGCATTTT.

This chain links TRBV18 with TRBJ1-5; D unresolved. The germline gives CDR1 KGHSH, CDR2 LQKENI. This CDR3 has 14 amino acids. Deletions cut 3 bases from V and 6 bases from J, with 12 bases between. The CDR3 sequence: CASSPAREGQPQHF. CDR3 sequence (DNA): TGTGCCAGCTCACCGGCTCGTGAGGGTCAGCCCCAGCATTTT.

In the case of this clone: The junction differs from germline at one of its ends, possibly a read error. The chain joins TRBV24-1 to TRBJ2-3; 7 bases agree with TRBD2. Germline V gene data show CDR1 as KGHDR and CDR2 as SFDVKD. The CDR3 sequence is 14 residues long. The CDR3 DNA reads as TGTGCCACCGGTGAAAGAACTAGCGCAGATACGCAGTATTTT. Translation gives CATGERTSADTQYF.

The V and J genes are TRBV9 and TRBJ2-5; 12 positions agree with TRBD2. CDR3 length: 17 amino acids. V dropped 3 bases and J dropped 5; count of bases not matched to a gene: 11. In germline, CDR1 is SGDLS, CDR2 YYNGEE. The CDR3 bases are TGTGCCAGCAGCGCCGGGCCTAGCGGGGGGGCCGGGGAGACCCAGTACTTC. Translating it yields CASSAGPSGGAGETQYF.

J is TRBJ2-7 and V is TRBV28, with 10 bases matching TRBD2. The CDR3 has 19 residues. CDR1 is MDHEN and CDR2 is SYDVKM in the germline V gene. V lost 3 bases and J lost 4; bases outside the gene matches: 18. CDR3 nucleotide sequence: TGTGCCAGCAGTTTTGGCTCACCTTACGGACTAGCGGTACTATACGAGCAGTACGTC. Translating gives CASSFGSPYGLAVLYEQYV.

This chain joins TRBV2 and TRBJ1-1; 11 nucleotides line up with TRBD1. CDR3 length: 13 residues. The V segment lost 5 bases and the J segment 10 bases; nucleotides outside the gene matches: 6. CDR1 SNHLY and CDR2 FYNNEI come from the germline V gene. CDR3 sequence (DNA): TGTGCCAGCAGTCTTGGACAGGGGGCGGTAGCTTTCTTT. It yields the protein CASSLGQGAVAFF.

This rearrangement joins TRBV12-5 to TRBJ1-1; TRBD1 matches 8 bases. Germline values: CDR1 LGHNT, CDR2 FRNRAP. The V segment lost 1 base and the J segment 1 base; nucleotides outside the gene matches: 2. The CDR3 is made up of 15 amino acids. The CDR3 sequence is CASGLGGTGNTEAFF. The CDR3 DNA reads TGTGCTAGTGGTTTGGGCGGGACAGGGAACACTGAAGCTTTCTTT.

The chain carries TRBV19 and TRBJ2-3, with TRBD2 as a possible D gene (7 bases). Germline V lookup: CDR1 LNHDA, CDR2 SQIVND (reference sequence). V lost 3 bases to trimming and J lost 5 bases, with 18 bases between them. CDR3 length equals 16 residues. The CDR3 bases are TGTGCCAGTAGTATCCTCCGGGGGGCCCGGGGAGATACGCAGTATTTT. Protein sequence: CASSILRGARGDTQYF.

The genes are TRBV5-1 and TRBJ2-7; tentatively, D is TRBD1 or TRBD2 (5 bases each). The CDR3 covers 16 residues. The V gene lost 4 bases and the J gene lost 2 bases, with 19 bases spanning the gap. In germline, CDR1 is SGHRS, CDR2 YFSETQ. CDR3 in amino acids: CASSPGGLEGAYEQYF. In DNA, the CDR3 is TGCGCCAGCAGCCCCGGTGGACTGGAAGGGGCCTACGAGCAGTACTTC.

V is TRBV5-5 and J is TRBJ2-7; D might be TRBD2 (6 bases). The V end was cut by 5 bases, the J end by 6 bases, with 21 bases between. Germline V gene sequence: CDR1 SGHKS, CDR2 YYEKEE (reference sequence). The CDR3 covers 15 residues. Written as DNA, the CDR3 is TGTGCCAGCAGTCAGAAGACAGCCGGGGGAGTCGAGCAGTACTTC. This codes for CASSQKTAGGVEQYF.

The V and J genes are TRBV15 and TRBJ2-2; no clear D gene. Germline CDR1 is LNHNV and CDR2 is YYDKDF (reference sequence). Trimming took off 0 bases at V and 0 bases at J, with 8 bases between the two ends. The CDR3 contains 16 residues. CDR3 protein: CATSREGLSNTGELFF. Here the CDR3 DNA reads TGTGCCACCAGCAGAGAAGGCTTATCGAACACCGGGGAGCTGTTTTTT.

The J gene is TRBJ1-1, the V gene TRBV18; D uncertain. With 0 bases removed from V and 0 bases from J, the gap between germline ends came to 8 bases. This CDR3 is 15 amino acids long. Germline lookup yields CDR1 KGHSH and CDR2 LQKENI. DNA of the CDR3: TGTGCCAGCTCACCACCGGAAGGAGTGAACACTGAAGCTTTCTTT. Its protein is CASSPPEGVNTEAFF.

The CDR3 nucleotides read TGTGCCAGCAGTTACTCGAAGACAGGGAGAGGCTACACCTTC. Translating gives CASSYSKTGRGYTF. This chain uses TRBV6-5 with TRBJ1-2; 7 bases match TRBD1. Germline V gene lookup returns CDR1 MNHEY and CDR2 SVGAGI. The CDR3 length is 14 residues. V was pared by 0 bases and J by 8 bases, with 6 bases of the junction left unmatched.

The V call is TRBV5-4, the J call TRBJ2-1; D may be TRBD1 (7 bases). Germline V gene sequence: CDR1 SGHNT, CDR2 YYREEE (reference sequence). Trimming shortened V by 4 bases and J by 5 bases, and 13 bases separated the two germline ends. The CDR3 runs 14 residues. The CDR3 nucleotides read TGTGCCAGCAGCAGAGGAGGGGGCAACAATGAGCAGTTCTTC. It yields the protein CASSRGGGNNEQFF. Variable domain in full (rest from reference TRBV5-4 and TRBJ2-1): ETGVTQSPTHLIKTRGQQVTLRCSSQSGHNTVSWYQQALGQGPQFIFQYYREEENGRGNFPPRFSGLQFPNYSSELNVNALELDDSALYLCASSRGGGNNEQFFGPGTRLTVL.

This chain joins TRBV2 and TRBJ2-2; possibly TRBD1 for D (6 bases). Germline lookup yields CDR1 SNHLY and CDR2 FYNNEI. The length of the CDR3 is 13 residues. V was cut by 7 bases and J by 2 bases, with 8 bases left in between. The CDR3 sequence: CASNRVNTGELFF. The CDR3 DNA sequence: TGTGCCAGCAACAGGGTAAACACCGGGGAGCTGTTTTTT.